The T cell receptor (beta chain) described here comes from a study of cytomegalovirus exposure and HLA in healthy donors. General study results and limits: Upon later analysis, TCR association rates were observed to vary by HLA locus, being highest for DRB1 and lowest for HLA-C. Most TCR sequences were seen very rarely across donors, but some public TCRs occurred in many.

Note on this clone: What it recognizes is unknown.

The PCR used 60 Vbeta and 13 Jbeta primers. This table comes from immunoSEQ multiplex PCR, and its TCRdb copy is limited to in-frame clones, with some not included. The repertoire consists of around 170,000 clones, with 82% occurring once and the leading ten covering 1.5%. In germline, CDR1 is GTSNPN, CDR2 SVGIG (reference sequence). V lost 3 bases, J lost 5 bases, and 3 bases stayed unmatched. The length of the CDR3 is 13 residues. The receptor comes from a man aged 40-49 years in good health and CMV-seronegative. Material for sequencing was PBMCs. The chain links TRBV30 to TRBJ2-7; TRBD1 aligns across 11 bases. The CDR3 region is CAWRGTGGHEQYF. For the CDR3, the DNA is TGTGCCTGGAGGGGGACAGGGGGTCACGAGCAGTACTTC.